This T cell receptor (beta chain) emerged from a study of shared clonotypes between healthy human individuals. This clone showed up just once. The sample has other DNA sequences that encode this CDR3 too. Generated by immunoSEQ multiplex PCR, the TCRdb table keeps only in-frame clones and is missing some. Of around 1.5 million clones detected, approximately 98% appear once; the ten largest clones hold around 0.47%. Germline trimming cut 3 bases from V and 5 bases from J; bases unmatched to any gene: 5. This CDR3 is built from 14 residues. Germline V gene sequence: CDR1 SGHNT, CDR2 YYREEE (reference sequence).

This rearrangement joins TRBV5-4 to TRBJ2-7, with 10 nucleotides matching TRBD1. The origin of this receptor is a man younger than 40 in good health. The sequenced sample consisted of naive CD4+ T cells sorted from blood. The subset is: CD45RA+ positively selected. The CDR3 bases are TGTGCCAGCAGCTCGGGACAGGGGCGGAACGAGCAGTACTTC. Its protein is CASSSGQGRNEQYF.